A single sample is the source of the 16 T cell receptor beta chains below, sequenced in a study of T cell responses to AZD1222 COVID-19 vaccine. The assay was immunoSEQ multiplex PCR, and TCRdb's table has in-frame clones only and misses some. The table records some 130,000 clones, around 84% of them present only once. The sequences come from peripheral blood, collected on day 0 of AZD1222 vaccination. These receptors were obtained from an adult in good health.

This sequence joins TRBV6-1 and TRBJ1-2; no firm D call. The CDR3 extends over 15 amino acids. CDR1 is MNHNS, CDR2 SASEGT, per germline. Trimming took off 2 bases at V and 3 bases at J, with 13 bases between the two ends. The CDR3 protein is CASSENLAAHYGYTF. The CDR3 DNA follows: TGTGCCAGCAGTGAAAATCTGGCCGCGCACTATGGCTACACCTTC.

The J gene is TRBJ2-7, the V gene TRBV3-1 (or the pseudogene TRBV3-2); TRBD1 aligns across 8 bases. The ends lost 5 bases at V and 3 bases at J; junction bases unmatched: 9. CDR1 and CDR2 (germline): LGHDT, YNNKEL (reference sequence). The CDR3 is 15 residues long. The CDR3 nucleotides are TGTGCCAGCAGCGGATCCGGGACAGGCGACTACGAGCAGTACTTC. Translation: CASSGSGTGDYEQYF.

The chain employs TRBV6-1 and TRBJ1-4; 9 bases match TRBD1. Germline CDR1 and CDR2: MNHNS and SASEGT. The CDR3 contains 15 residues. Unmatched junction bases numbered 5, after V lost 2 bases and J lost 7 bases. The CDR3 region has the DNA TGTGCCAGCAGTGAACAACAGGGGGCTGGTGAAAAACTGTTTTTT. It specifies CASSEQQGAGEKLFF.

V and J are TRBV2 and TRBJ1-1; the D gene is possibly TRBD1 (6 bases). V dropped 5 bases and J dropped 3 bases, with 16 bases sitting between them. The germline V gene has CDR1 SNHLY and CDR2 FYNNEI. This CDR3 is built from 15 residues. The CDR3 spells CASSQTGPADTEAFF. The CDR3 DNA sequence: TGTGCCAGCAGTCAAACAGGGCCGGCGGACACTGAAGCTTTCTTT.

The chain uses TRBV10-3 and TRBJ1-1; TRBD1 might be the D (6 bases). This CDR3 spans 14 amino acids. V was trimmed by 2 bases and J by 6 bases, leaving 13 bases between them. The germline V gene has CDR1 ENHRY and CDR2 SYGVKD. CDR3 amino acids: CAISERTDASEAFF. In DNA, the CDR3 is TGTGCCATCAGTGAGAGGACAGATGCCTCTGAAGCTTTCTTT.

This chain links TRBV28 with TRBJ1-1; 7 bases match TRBD1. Germline loops: CDR1 MDHEN, CDR2 SYDVKM. Unmatched junction bases numbered 11, after V lost 4 bases and J lost 3 bases. The CDR3 extends over 16 amino acids. In DNA, the CDR3 is TGTGCCAGCAGTTCGACGACAGGGATGGGCTACACTGAAGCTTTCTTT. Translating gives CASSSTTGMGYTEAFF. Full variable domain (missing parts from reference TRBV28 and TRBJ1-1): DVKVTQSSRYLVKRTGEKVFLECVQDMDHENMFWYRQDPGLGLRLIYFSYDVKMKEKGDIPEGYSVSREKKERFSLILESASTNQTSMYLCASSSTTGMGYTEAFFGQGTRLTVV.

This sequence joins TRBV7-9 and TRBJ1-2; D ambiguous. The ends were cut back, 7 bases at V and 1 base at J, with 19 bases in the middle. The CDR3 sequence is 16 residues long. Per the germline V gene, CDR1 is SEHNR and CDR2 is FQNEAQ (reference sequence). The DNA of the CDR3 is TGTGCCAGCACCCCCTCGCGTGGCGCTAGTAACTATGGCTACACCTTC. It codes for CASTPSRGASNYGYTF. Full variable domain (remainder filled in from reference TRBV7-9 and TRBJ1-2): DTGVSQNPRHKITKRGQNVTFRCDPISEHNRLYWYRQTLGQGPEFLTYFQNEAQLEKSRLLSDRFSAERPKGSFSTLEIQRTEQGDSAMYLCASTPSRGASNYGYTFGSGTRLTVV.

The V call is TRBV2, the J call TRBJ1-2; D unresolved. CDR3 size: 14 residues. Germline V gene data show CDR1 as SNHLY and CDR2 as FYNNEI. Trimming left V 6 bases short and J 2 bases short, with 13 bases between. CDR3 coding DNA: TGTGCCAGCAGCGCCGGGGTGTTCAACTATGGCTACACCTTC. Amino acid sequence: CASSAGVFNYGYTF.

This clone was seen a few times. In the same sample, other DNA sequences code for this CDR3. This chain links TRBV3-1 (or the pseudogene TRBV3-2) with TRBJ1-6, with D unresolved. CDR1 is LGHDT, CDR2 YNNKEL, per germline (reference sequence). V was clipped by 2 bases and J by 0 bases, with 2 bases between them. The CDR3 is made up of 14 amino acids. CDR3 nucleotide sequence: TGTGCCAGCAGCCAAAGCTCCTATAATTCACCCCTCCACTTT. Its protein is CASSQSSYNSPLHF.

The chain employs TRBV5-1 and TRBJ1-5; no definite D call. CDR3 size: 14 residues. From germline, CDR1 is SGHRS and CDR2 YFSETQ. Trimming took 0 bases from V and 6 from J, leaving 10 bases between them. The CDR3 bases are TGCGCCAGCAGCTTGGAAGGGTTGGGTCAGCCCCAGCATTTT. Its translation is CASSLEGLGQPQHF. The complete variable domain, with remaining parts taken from reference TRBV5-1 and TRBJ1-5, reads KAGVTQTPRYLIKTRGQQVTLSCSPISGHRSVSWYQQTPGQGLQFLFEYFSETQRNKGNFPGRFSGRQFSNSRSEMNVSTLELGDSALYLCASSLEGLGQPQHFGDGTRLSIL.

The chain employs TRBV29-1 and TRBJ2-1, with 11 positions matching TRBD1. This CDR3 is built from 14 residues. Germline-derived CDR1 and CDR2 are SQVTM and ANQGSEA. With 6 bases clipped from V and 6 bases from J, the junction kept 7 bases outside the gene matches. Written as DNA, the CDR3 is TGCAGCGTCCCGGACAGGGGGCAGGCCAATGAGCAGTTCTTC. Translating it yields CSVPDRGQANEQFF.

In this sample, this clone turned up once. The chain links TRBV30 to TRBJ1-4; D perhaps matches TRBD1 (6 bases). Per the germline V gene, CDR1 is GTSNPN and CDR2 is SVGIG (reference sequence). The CDR3 runs 15 residues. Trimming removed 3 bases at V and 10 bases at J, with 21 bases between. The chain's CDR3 is CAWREPQGWSGKLFF. CDR3 in DNA: TGTGCCTGGAGAGAGCCACAGGGTTGGTCCGGAAAACTGTTTTTT. Based on the CDR3 plus reference TRBV30 and TRBJ1-4, the full variable domain is SQTIHQWPATLVQPVGSPLSLECTVEGTSNPNLYWYRQAAGRGLQLLFYSVGIGQISSEVPQNLSASRPQDRQFILSSKKLLLSDSGFYLCAWREPQGWSGKLFFGSGTQLSVL.

The rearrangement joins TRBV19 to TRBJ1-1, with unresolved D. Germline CDR1 LNHDA, CDR2 SQIVND (reference sequence). The CDR3 has 14 residues. V was shortened by 7 bases and J by 4 bases, with 16 bases between the two germline ends. The DNA for the CDR3 is TGTGCCAGTACCGGCACGGTCTACGGCACTGAAGCTTTCTTT. It codes for CASTGTVYGTEAFF.

In this sample, this clone turned up a few times. The chain has TRBV19 and TRBJ1-2, with a weak D call TRBD1 (5 bases). The V end was cut by 5 bases, the J end by 5 bases, with 15 bases between. There are 14 residues in the CDR3. In germline, CDR1 is LNHDA, CDR2 SQIVND (reference sequence). In DNA form, the CDR3 reads TGTGCCAGTAGTCCGAGGGCAGGGAGGTATGGCTACACCTTC. This sequence encodes CASSPRAGRYGYTF.

This CDR3 reads CASSLHLGKNTGELFF. CDR3 sequence (DNA): TGTGCCAGCAGCTTACATCTTGGGAAGAACACCGGGGAGCTGTTTTTT. The V call is TRBV7-9, the J call TRBJ2-2; D is undetermined. The CDR3 runs 16 residues. V was shortened by 2 bases and J by 1 base, with 11 bases between the two germline ends. Germline CDR1 reads SEHNR; CDR2 reads FQNEAQ (reference sequence).

As DNA, the CDR3 is TGTGCCAGCAGCGTAGACGGGACTGCAACTAATGAAAAACTGTTTTTT. It encodes CASSVDGTATNEKLFF. V usage is TRBV9 and J usage is TRBJ1-4, with D possibly TRBD1 on 5 matching bases. Germline values: CDR1 SGDLS, CDR2 YYNGEE. This CDR3 comprises 16 residues. The V end lost 0 bases, the J end lost 0 bases, and 9 bases lay between the germline ends.